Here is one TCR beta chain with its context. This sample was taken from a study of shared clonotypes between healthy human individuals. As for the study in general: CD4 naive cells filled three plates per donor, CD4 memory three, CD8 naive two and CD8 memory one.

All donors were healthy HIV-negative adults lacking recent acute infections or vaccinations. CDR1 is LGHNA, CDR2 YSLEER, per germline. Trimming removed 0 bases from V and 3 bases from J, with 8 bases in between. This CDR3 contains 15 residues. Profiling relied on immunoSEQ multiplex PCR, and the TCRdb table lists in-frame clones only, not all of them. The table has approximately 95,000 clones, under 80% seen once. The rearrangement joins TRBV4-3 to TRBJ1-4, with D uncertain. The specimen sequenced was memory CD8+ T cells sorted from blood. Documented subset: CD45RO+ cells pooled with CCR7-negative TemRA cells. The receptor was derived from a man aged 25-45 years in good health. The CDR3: CASSQDSGSNEKLFF. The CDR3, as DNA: TGCGCCAGCAGCCAAGACTCAGGTTCTAATGAAAAACTGTTTTTT.